One and the same sample provided the 30 T cell receptor beta chains below, sequenced in a study of T cell changes during pregnancy in multiple sclerosis. The protocol was immunoSEQ multiplex PCR, while the TCRdb copy is restricted to in-frame clones and leaves out a portion. The sample holds just under 80,000 clones; 85% to 95% are singletons and the top ten take more than 1%. This specimen consisted of peripheral blood, obtained in the first trimester of pregnancy. These receptor sequences come from a female donor with multiple sclerosis, enrolled in a pregnancy study.

The gene calls are TRBV29-1 and TRBJ2-7; D perhaps matches TRBD2 (6 bases). The CDR3 sequence is 14 residues long. The V end was cut by 1 base, the J end by 7 bases, with 17 bases between. The germline V gene encodes CDR1 SQVTM and CDR2 ANQGSEA. CDR3 nucleotide sequence: TGCAGCGTTGAAGGGTCAGGCTACGCGGGGGAGCAGTACTTC. The encoded protein is CSVEGSGYAGEQYF.

This clone was seen a few times. The chain couples TRBV27 to TRBJ1-2; D is uncertain. The CDR3 has 14 residues. V was pared by 0 bases and J by 6 bases, with 11 bases between. The V gene's germline CDR1 is MNHEY and CDR2 SMNVEV (reference sequence). CDR3: CASSLSAQRNGYTF. The CDR3 nucleotides are TGTGCCAGCAGTTTATCGGCCCAGAGGAATGGCTACACCTTC.

The chain employs TRBV25-1 and TRBJ2-3; TRBD1 matches 7 bases. Germline V CDR1 and CDR2: MGHDK, SYGVNS. Unmatched junction bases numbered 13, after V lost 4 bases and J lost 0 bases. CDR3 length: 18 residues. Here the CDR3 reads CASSAPSTGSLSTDTQYF. The CDR3 DNA reads TGTGCCAGCAGTGCCCCGTCGACAGGGTCACTAAGCACAGATACGCAGTATTTT.

This clone is a singleton in its sample. V gene TRBV11-1 combines with J gene TRBJ2-3; 9 bases line up with TRBD2. J was trimmed by 4 bases and V by 2 bases; bases with no gene match: 1. Germline V lookup: CDR1 SGHAT, CDR2 FQDESV (reference sequence). The length of the CDR3 is 14 residues. The CDR3 reads CASSLLAGPDTQYF. The CDR3, as DNA: TGTGCCAGCAGCTTACTAGCGGGGCCAGATACGCAGTATTTT.

This chain uses TRBV4-2 with TRBJ2-5; a possible D gene is TRBD2 (5 bases). The CDR3 totals 16 residues. Germline V CDR1 and CDR2: LGHNA, YNFKEQ. V shed 2 bases and J shed 4 bases, with 17 bases lying between them. CDR3 region: CASSQTPARRSETQYF. CDR3 DNA: TGTGCCAGCAGCCAAACCCCGGCCAGGAGGTCAGAGACCCAGTACTTC.

This chain links TRBV11-2 with TRBJ2-1; perhaps TRBD1 as D (6 bases). CDR3 length: 11 amino acids. Between the trimmed V and J ends, which lost 3 bases and 13 bases, there was a span of 10 bases. CDR1 and CDR2 (germline): SGHAT, FQNNGV. Here the CDR3 reads CASSFGQIQFF. CDR3 nucleotide sequence: TGTGCCAGCAGCTTCGGACAGATCCAGTTCTTC.

CDR3: CASSPPYNYRDTQYF. CDR3 nucleotide sequence: TGTGCCAGCAGCCCCCCTTACAATTATCGAGATACGCAGTATTTT. V is TRBV11-1 and J is TRBJ2-3; D is unresolved. Germline-derived CDR1 and CDR2 are SGHAT and FQDESV (reference sequence). The CDR3 sequence is 15 residues long. Trimming cost V 5 bases and J 5 bases, with 17 bases left between them.

The genes are TRBV5-4 and TRBJ2-4; the match to TRBD1 covers 10 bases. This CDR3 has 16 residues. Germline-derived CDR1 and CDR2 are SGHNT and YYREEE (reference sequence). With V trimmed by 4 bases and J by 7 bases, 11 bases remained unmatched. DNA for the CDR3: TGTGCCAGCAGCAGGGGACAGGGGATGGATGGGAACATTCAGTACTTC. Protein sequence: CASSRGQGMDGNIQYF. Drawing the rest from reference TRBV5-4 and TRBJ2-4, the complete variable domain is ETGVTQSPTHLIKTRGQQVTLRCSSQSGHNTVSWYQQALGQGPQFIFQYYREEENGRGNFPPRFSGLQFPNYSSELNVNALELDDSALYLCASSRGQGMDGNIQYFGAGTRLSVL.

The V call is TRBV7-9, the J call TRBJ1-5; 7 bases line up with TRBD1. V shed 0 bases and J 6 bases; nucleotides not matched to a gene: 8. This CDR3 has 16 residues. Germline CDR1 and CDR2: SEHNR and FQNEAQ (reference sequence). CDR3 protein: CASSLAQTGDAQPQHF. DNA for the CDR3: TGTGCCAGCAGCTTAGCGCAAACAGGGGATGCTCAGCCCCAGCATTTT.

The rearrangement links TRBV7-7 to TRBJ2-3; D is unclear. V lost 5 bases, J lost 1 base, and 10 bases lay in between. The germline gives CDR1 SSHAT, CDR2 FNYEAQ (reference sequence). CDR3 length: 14 amino acids. The CDR3 DNA follows: TGTGCCAGCAGCCCGCTATACGGCACAGATACGCAGTATTTT. Its translation is CASSPLYGTDTQYF. Using reference TRBV7-7 and TRBJ2-3 for the parts outside the CDR3, the full variable domain is GAGVSQSPRYKVTKRGQDVTLRCDPISSHATLYWYQQALGQGPEFLTYFNYEAQPDKSGLPSDRFSAERPEGSISTLTIQRTEQRDSAMYRCASSPLYGTDTQYFGPGTRLTVL.

This clone has a single count. The gene calls are TRBV19 and TRBJ2-7; the D gene is possibly TRBD1 (6 bases). The germline gives CDR1 LNHDA, CDR2 SQIVND (reference sequence). Trimming left V 5 bases short and J 1 base short, with 12 bases between. This CDR3 region has 14 residues. DNA for the CDR3: TGTGCCAGTAGTCCCTTCACAGGGTCCTACGAGCAGTACTTC. Encoded protein: CASSPFTGSYEQYF.

V usage is TRBV15 and J usage is TRBJ2-7; TRBD1 aligns across 8 bases. After removal of 5 bases from V and 1 base from J, the junction contained 7 bases not matched to a gene. This CDR3 has 15 amino acids. Looked up from germline, CDR1 is LNHNV and CDR2 is YYDKDF (reference sequence). CDR3 sequence reads: CATSPTGVRSYEQYF. As DNA, the CDR3 is TGTGCCACCAGCCCGACAGGGGTTAGATCCTACGAGCAGTACTTC.

This clone was recorded a few times. V is TRBV5-8 and J is TRBJ1-1; TRBD1 agrees at 8 bases. Germline V CDR1 and CDR2: SGHTS, YDEGEE. V trimming: 4 bases; J trimming: 0 bases; junction bases outside the gene matches: 8. The CDR3 runs to 16 residues. The CDR3 spells CASSIRTGKLNTEAFF. CDR3 nucleotides: TGTGCCAGCAGCATAAGGACAGGGAAGTTGAACACTGAAGCTTTCTTT.

The chain employs TRBV7-2 and TRBJ1-4; possible D gene TRBD1, 6 bases. V dropped 2 bases and J dropped 4 bases, with 17 bases sitting between them. This CDR3 region has 17 residues. Germline V lookup: CDR1 SGHTA, CDR2 FQGNSA. As DNA, the CDR3 is TGTGCCAGCAGCTTAAGCCCTTTGAGGGGGGGTAATGAAAAACTGTTTTTT. This encodes CASSLSPLRGGNEKLFF.

V usage is TRBV28 and J usage is TRBJ1-2; 8 bases align to TRBD1. The CDR3 spans 14 residues. Germline CDR1 MDHEN, CDR2 SYDVKM. The V segment lost 6 bases and the J segment 4 bases; nucleotides outside the gene matches: 7. CDR3 sequence reads: CASSPPDRAYGYTF. The DNA of the CDR3 is TGTGCCAGCAGCCCCCCGGACAGGGCCTATGGCTACACCTTC.

J is TRBJ2-3 and V is TRBV11-3; 7 bases agree with TRBD1. Germline V gene data show CDR1 as SGHNT and CDR2 as YENEEA. V shed 5 bases and J 6 bases; nucleotides not matched to a gene: 2. CDR3 length: 12 residues. CDR3 region: CASSVDRDTQYF. The CDR3 DNA reads TGTGCCAGCAGCGTGGACAGGGATACGCAGTATTTT.

The chain employs TRBV4-3 and TRBJ1-1; the D gene is possibly TRBD1 (6 bases). The CDR3 is 14 amino acids. CDR1 is LGHNA, CDR2 YSLEER, per germline. Trimming left V 3 bases short and J 7 bases short, with 15 bases between. CDR3 DNA sequence: TGCGCCAGCAGCCATGCCCGACAGGCGTTTGAAGCTTTCTTT. The encoded protein is CASSHARQAFEAFF.

The genes are TRBV23-1 and TRBJ2-1; 7 nucleotides agree with TRBD1. TRBV23-1 is classed as an ORF, of uncertain function. V dropped 6 bases and J dropped 2; count of bases not matched to a gene: 7. This CDR3 region has 15 residues. Written as DNA, the CDR3 is TGCGCCAGCAGCCTAGGGGGCGTAGCCTACAATGAGCAGTTCTTC. It translates to CASSLGGVAYNEQFF.

J is TRBJ2-7 and V is TRBV2; 11 nucleotides match TRBD2. The germline V gene encodes CDR1 SNHLY and CDR2 FYNNEI. The CDR3 is 14 residues long. Trimming at V came to 3 bases and at J to 6 bases, leaving 4 bases not matched to a gene. The CDR3 spells CASSDLAGGFEQYF. DNA for the CDR3: TGTGCCAGCAGTGATCTAGCGGGAGGATTCGAGCAGTACTTC.

The V and J genes are TRBV18 and TRBJ2-1, with 8 bases lining up with TRBD2. The CDR3 is 15 amino acids. Germline-derived CDR1 and CDR2 are KGHSH and LQKENI. Trimming took 3 bases from V and 0 from J; bases not matched to a gene: 1. The CDR3 sequence: CASSPAGGSYNEQFF. The CDR3 DNA reads TGTGCCAGCTCACCGGCGGGAGGCTCCTACAATGAGCAGTTCTTC.

The genes are TRBV2 and TRBJ2-1, with D possibly being TRBD2 (7 bases). Trimming stripped 2 bases from V and 5 bases from J, with 16 bases between. The CDR3 contains 16 residues. CDR1 SNHLY and CDR2 FYNNEI come from the germline V gene. CDR3 bases: TGTGCCAGCAGTGAACAACGGGGGGCTTGGGACAATGAGCAGTTCTTC. Translating gives CASSEQRGAWDNEQFF.

The gene calls are TRBV7-7 and TRBJ2-1; D uncertain. Looked up from germline, CDR1 is SSHAT and CDR2 is FNYEAQ (reference sequence). The V end was cut by 2 bases, the J end by 8 bases, with 13 bases between. The CDR3 covers 14 residues. CDR3 DNA: TGTGCCAGCAGCTTATTAGCTGGCAGCTATGAGCAGTTCTTC. Encoded protein: CASSLLAGSYEQFF. Based on the CDR3 plus reference TRBV7-7 and TRBJ2-1, the full variable domain is GAGVSQSPRYKVTKRGQDVTLRCDPISSHATLYWYQQALGQGPEFLTYFNYEAQPDKSGLPSDRFSAERPEGSISTLTIQRTEQRDSAMYRCASSLLAGSYEQFFGPGTRLTVL.

This chain uses TRBV28 with TRBJ1-2; the D is unclear. In germline, CDR1 is MDHEN, CDR2 SYDVKM. Trimming removed 8 bases from V and 5 bases from J, with 15 bases in between. There are 13 residues in the CDR3. In DNA, the CDR3 is TGTGCCAGCGGGTTATATACCGAGTATGGCTACACCTTC. Its translation: CASGLYTEYGYTF.

V and J are TRBV7-8 and TRBJ1-1; maybe TRBD1 (5 bases). V dropped 5 bases and J dropped 4 bases, with 17 bases sitting between them. CDR3 length: 15 residues. Germline V gene lookup returns CDR1 SGHVS and CDR2 FQNEAQ. The CDR3 sequence: CASSPEGSRATEAFF. CDR3 in DNA: TGTGCCAGCAGCCCGGAGGGGAGTAGAGCCACTGAAGCTTTCTTT.

This sequence joins TRBV2 and TRBJ2-7, with 11 bases aligning to TRBD2. V gave up 4 bases and J gave up 6 bases; unmatched junction bases: 5. Germline V gene sequence: CDR1 SNHLY, CDR2 FYNNEI. The CDR3 contains 14 residues. CDR3 protein: CASSGRLAGGEQYF. The CDR3 DNA reads TGTGCCAGCAGTGGACGGCTAGCGGGGGGCGAGCAGTACTTC.

The chain employs TRBV2 and TRBJ2-7; weak D call: TRBD1 (5 bases). The CDR3 has 16 amino acids. V shed 8 bases and J shed 2 bases, with 22 bases lying between them. The germline V gene encodes CDR1 SNHLY and CDR2 FYNNEI. CDR3: CASFFEGVRFPYEQYF. DNA for the CDR3: TGTGCCAGCTTTTTTGAAGGGGTCAGATTTCCCTACGAGCAGTACTTC.

The rearrangement joins TRBV5-1 to TRBJ2-2; TRBD1 matches 7 bases. The CDR3 sequence is 16 residues long. Losses at the gene ends were 6 bases for V and 2 bases for J; bases not matched to a gene: 10. Germline V gene data show CDR1 as SGHRS and CDR2 as YFSETQ. Written as DNA, the CDR3 is TGCGCCAGCACCCAGCGGACAGGTTCAAACACCGGGGAGCTGTTTTTT. Translated: CASTQRTGSNTGELFF. Drawing the rest from reference TRBV5-1 and TRBJ2-2, the complete variable domain is KAGVTQTPRYLIKTRGQQVTLSCSPISGHRSVSWYQQTPGQGLQFLFEYFSETQRNKGNFPGRFSGRQFSNSRSEMNVSTLELGDSALYLCASTQRTGSNTGELFFGEGSRLTVL.

This sequence joins TRBV15 and TRBJ1-1; 7 bases line up with TRBD1. Germline CDR1 and CDR2: LNHNV and YYDKDF (reference sequence). This CDR3 is built from 15 residues. V was pared by 0 bases and J by 2 bases, with 3 bases of the junction left unmatched. CDR3 sequence: CATSRDQGGNTEAFF. DNA of the CDR3: TGTGCCACCAGCAGAGATCAGGGGGGCAACACTGAAGCTTTCTTT.

The chain combines TRBV2 with TRBJ2-3, with 12 bases that match TRBD2. CDR1 SNHLY and CDR2 FYNNEI come from the germline V gene. This CDR3 contains 14 residues. Trimming cost V 10 bases and J 6 bases; bases outside gene matches: 8. Here the CDR3 reads CATSLAGGGDTQYF. CDR3 DNA sequence: TGTGCCACCTCACTAGCGGGGGGAGGGGATACGCAGTATTTT.

Written as DNA, the CDR3 is TGCGCCAGCAGCTTGGGGGGGCCCAATGAAAAACTGTTTTTT. Translating it yields CASSLGGPNEKLFF. The V gene is TRBV5-1, the J gene TRBJ1-4, with a tentative D call TRBD1 (6 bases). Germline CDR1 and CDR2: SGHRS and YFSETQ. The CDR3 extends over 14 amino acids. V lost 0 bases and J 5 bases, leaving 8 bases between the germline ends.